Below are 12 T cell receptor beta chains sequenced from a single sample in a study of neurological immune-mediated disorders. TCRdb recomputed calls from the 5' RACE reads with MiXCR, one row per CDR3 protein. The sample records tens of thousands of distinct CDR3 sequences, roughly 15% being singletons. Described time point: longitudinal time-point 1 (baseline). Sequencing was done on a sample of PBMCs. Receptors were obtained from a female donor with HTLV-1-associated myelopathy (HAM/TSP).

Many counts were recorded for this clonotype. The gene calls are TRBV5-8 and TRBJ2-5; D call uncertain. The germline V and J ends were trimmed by 3 bases and 4 bases, with 13 bases remaining between them. Germline CDR1 and CDR2: SGHTS and YDEGEE. CDR3 length: 14 amino acids. The DNA for the CDR3 is TGTGCCAGCAGCTCGACGAGACTGGTAGAGACCCAGTACTTC. It yields the protein CASSSTRLVETQYF.

This clonotype was recorded many times. The chain employs TRBV2 and TRBJ2-1; D possibly corresponds to TRBD1 (6 bases). The V end lost 7 bases, the J end lost 8 bases, and 15 bases lay between the germline ends. CDR1 is SNHLY, CDR2 FYNNEI, per germline. The CDR3 spans 13 residues. The CDR3 coding sequence is TGTGCCAGCAAAGACAGGATCAAGGATGAGCAGTTCTTC. It specifies CASKDRIKDEQFF.

The rearrangement links TRBV7-3 to TRBJ1-5, with TRBD1 identical over 7 bases. The CDR3 consists of 15 residues. The V gene end was trimmed by 5 bases and the J gene end by 4 bases; junction bases not matched to a gene: 8. The germline gives CDR1 SGHTA, CDR2 FQGTGA. The CDR3 protein is CASSPGTAINQPQHF. CDR3 in DNA: TGTGCCAGCAGCCCTGGGACAGCTATAAATCAGCCCCAGCATTTT.

There are many counts of this clonotype. The chain carries TRBV28 and TRBJ2-7; TRBD1 aligns across 10 bases. This CDR3 region has 15 residues. Germline CDR1 reads MDHEN; CDR2 reads SYDVKM. The V and J ends lost 6 bases and 1 base, in that order; junction bases with no gene match: 6. The CDR3 protein is CASRPWTGGSYEQYF. The CDR3, as DNA: TGTGCCAGCAGACCATGGACAGGGGGGTCCTACGAGCAGTACTTC.

This clonotype appeared many times. The genes are TRBV28 and TRBJ2-7, with 7 bases identical to TRBD1. The CDR3 covers 14 residues. CDR1 and CDR2 from the germline V gene are MDHEN and SYDVKM. Trimming at V came to 10 bases and at J to 6 bases, leaving 15 bases not matched to a gene. CDR3 sequence (DNA): TGTGCCACCTACGCAACAGGGGTCCTCCGCGAGCAGTACTTC. Its protein product is CATYATGVLREQYF.

This clonotype was detected only a few times. The rearrangement joins TRBV5-6 to TRBJ2-1; TRBD1 aligns across 10 bases. The trim removed 0 bases at V and 2 bases at J, leaving 5 bases unmatched. The CDR3 is 17 amino acids. The germline V gene has CDR1 SGHDT and CDR2 YYEEEE. The CDR3, as DNA: TGTGCCAGCAGCTTGGTACGCGGGACAGGGGCCTACAATGAGCAGTTCTTC. Encoded protein: CASSLVRGTGAYNEQFF.

At least ten counts were recorded for this clonotype. The V and J genes are TRBV10-3 and TRBJ2-3; the match to TRBD1 covers 12 bases. Trimming removed 11 bases from V and 4 bases from J; junction bases left unmatched: 13. Germline lookup yields CDR1 ENHRY and CDR2 SYGVKD. This CDR3 comprises 16 residues. For the CDR3, the DNA is TGTGCCGCCCGCCGGACCGGGACAGGGGGCGCAGATACGCAGTATTTT. Protein product: CAARRTGTGGADTQYF.

This clonotype was counted at least ten times. The CDR3 protein is CASIRDLGNQPQHF. CDR3 DNA sequence: TGTGCCAGCATTCGGGACCTGGGCAATCAGCCCCAGCATTTT. This sequence joins TRBV6-6 and TRBJ1-5; maybe TRBD1 (5 bases). V was shortened by 7 bases and J by 2 bases, with 12 bases between the two germline ends. The CDR3 has 14 residues. Germline V lookup: CDR1 MNHNY, CDR2 SVGAGI (reference sequence).

The chain links TRBV29-1 to TRBJ2-7, with no clear D. Germline values: CDR1 SQVTM, CDR2 ANQGSEA. Trimming took 6 bases from V and 0 from J, leaving 9 bases between them. The CDR3 consists of 12 residues. This CDR3 reads CSVTKGSYEQYF. In DNA form, the CDR3 reads TGCAGCGTAACGAAGGGCTCCTACGAGCAGTACTTC.

The sample holds many counts of this clonotype. The V gene is TRBV7-9, the J gene TRBJ2-7, with D tentatively TRBD1 (5 bases). Trimming removed 4 bases from V and 2 bases from J, with 12 bases in between. In germline, CDR1 is SEHNR, CDR2 FQNEAQ (reference sequence). CDR3 length equals 14 residues. CDR3 nucleotides: TGTGCCAGCAGCTCCACCGACAGACCCTACGAGCAGTACTTC. Its translation: CASSSTDRPYEQYF.

This rearrangement joins TRBV18 to TRBJ2-1, with D possibly being TRBD1 or TRBD2 (5 bases each). V dropped 1 base and J dropped 11 bases, with 12 bases sitting between them. The CDR3 has 13 residues. The V gene's germline CDR1 is KGHSH and CDR2 LQKENI. CDR3 sequence: CASSPLDGTKQFF. CDR3 coding DNA: TGTGCCAGCTCACCACTGGACGGGACCAAGCAGTTCTTC.

Notes on this clonotype: Possible read error: a much larger clone is one base away. The chain recombines TRBV27 with TRBJ2-7, with TRBD1 as a possible D gene (5 bases). This CDR3 has 17 amino acids. The V end was cut by 5 bases, the J end by 3 bases, with 23 bases between. Per germline, CDR1 MNHEY and CDR2 SMNVEV (reference sequence). For the CDR3, the DNA is TGTGCCAGCAGTGTCCCAGACAGTGCAATGGGTGGCTACGAGCAGTACTTC. Translated, it gives CASSVPDSAMGGYEQYF.